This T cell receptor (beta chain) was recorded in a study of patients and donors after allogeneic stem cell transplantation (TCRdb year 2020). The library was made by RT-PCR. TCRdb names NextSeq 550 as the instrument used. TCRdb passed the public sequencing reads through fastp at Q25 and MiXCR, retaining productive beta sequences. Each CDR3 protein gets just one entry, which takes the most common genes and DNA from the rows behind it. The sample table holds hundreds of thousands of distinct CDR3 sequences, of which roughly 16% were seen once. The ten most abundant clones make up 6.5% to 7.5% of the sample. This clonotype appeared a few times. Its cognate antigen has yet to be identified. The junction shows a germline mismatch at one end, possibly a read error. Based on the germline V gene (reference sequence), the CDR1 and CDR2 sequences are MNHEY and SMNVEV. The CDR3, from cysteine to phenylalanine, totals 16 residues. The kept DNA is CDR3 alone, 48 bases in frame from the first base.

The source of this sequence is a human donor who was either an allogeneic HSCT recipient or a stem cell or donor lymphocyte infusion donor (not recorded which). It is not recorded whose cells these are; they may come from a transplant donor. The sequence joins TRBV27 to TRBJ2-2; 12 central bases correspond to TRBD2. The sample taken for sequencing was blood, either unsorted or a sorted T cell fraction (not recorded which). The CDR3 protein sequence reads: CASSLLLAGGTGELFF. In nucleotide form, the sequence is TGTGCCAGCAGCTTATTACTAGCGGGAGGAACCGGGGAGCTGTTTTTT.